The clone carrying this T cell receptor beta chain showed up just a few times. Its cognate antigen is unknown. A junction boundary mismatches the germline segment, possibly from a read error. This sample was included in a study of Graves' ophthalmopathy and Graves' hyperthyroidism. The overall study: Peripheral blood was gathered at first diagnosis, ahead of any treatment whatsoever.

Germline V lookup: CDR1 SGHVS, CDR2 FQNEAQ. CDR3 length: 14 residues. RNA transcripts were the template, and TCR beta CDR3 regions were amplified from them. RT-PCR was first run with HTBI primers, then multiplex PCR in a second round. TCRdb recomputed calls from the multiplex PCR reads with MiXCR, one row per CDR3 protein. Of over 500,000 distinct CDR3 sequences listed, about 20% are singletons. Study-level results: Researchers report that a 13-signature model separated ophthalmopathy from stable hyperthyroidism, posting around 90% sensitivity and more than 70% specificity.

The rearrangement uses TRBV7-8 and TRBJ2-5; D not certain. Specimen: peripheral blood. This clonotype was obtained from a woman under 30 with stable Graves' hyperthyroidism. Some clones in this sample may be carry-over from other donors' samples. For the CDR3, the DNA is TGTGCCAGCAGCTTAGTCGGGCTACAAGAGACCAAGTACTTC. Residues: CASSLVGLQETKYF.